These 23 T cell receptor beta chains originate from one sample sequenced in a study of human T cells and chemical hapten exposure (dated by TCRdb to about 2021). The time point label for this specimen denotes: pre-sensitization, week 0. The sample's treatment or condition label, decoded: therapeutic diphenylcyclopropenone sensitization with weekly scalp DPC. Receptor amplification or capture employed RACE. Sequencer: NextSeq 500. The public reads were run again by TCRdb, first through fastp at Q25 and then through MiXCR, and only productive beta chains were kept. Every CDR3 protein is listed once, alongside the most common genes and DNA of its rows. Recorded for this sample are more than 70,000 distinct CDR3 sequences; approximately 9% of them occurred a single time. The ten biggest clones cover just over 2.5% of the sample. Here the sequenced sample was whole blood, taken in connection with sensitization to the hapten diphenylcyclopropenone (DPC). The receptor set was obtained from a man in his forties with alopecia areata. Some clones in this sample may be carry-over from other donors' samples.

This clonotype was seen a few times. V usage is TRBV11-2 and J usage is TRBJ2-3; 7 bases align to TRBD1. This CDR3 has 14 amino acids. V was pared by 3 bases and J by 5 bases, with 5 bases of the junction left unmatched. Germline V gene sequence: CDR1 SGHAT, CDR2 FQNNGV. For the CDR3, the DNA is TGTGCCAGCAGCTTTAGGGGGCCGGGAGATACGCAGTATTTT. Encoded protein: CASSFRGPGDTQYF.

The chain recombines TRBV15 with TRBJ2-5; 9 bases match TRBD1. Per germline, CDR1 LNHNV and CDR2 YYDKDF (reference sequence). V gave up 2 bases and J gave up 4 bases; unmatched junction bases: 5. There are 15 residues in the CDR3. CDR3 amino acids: CATSRPGQGSETQYF. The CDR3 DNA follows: TGTGCCACCAGCAGACCGGGACAGGGATCAGAGACCCAGTACTTC.

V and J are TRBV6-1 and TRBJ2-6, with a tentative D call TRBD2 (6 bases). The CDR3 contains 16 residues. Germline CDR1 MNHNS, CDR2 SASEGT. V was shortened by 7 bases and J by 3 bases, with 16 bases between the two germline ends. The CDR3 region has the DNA TGTGCCAGCAAACTGGGATCGGGGGATGGGGCCAACGTCCTGACTTTC. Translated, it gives CASKLGSGDGANVLTF.

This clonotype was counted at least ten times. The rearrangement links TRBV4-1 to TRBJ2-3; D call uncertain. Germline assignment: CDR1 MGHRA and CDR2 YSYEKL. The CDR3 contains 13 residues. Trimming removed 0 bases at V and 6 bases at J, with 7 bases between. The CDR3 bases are TGCGCCAGCAGCCAAGAAGAGGAGGATACGCAGTATTTT. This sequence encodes CASSQEEEDTQYF.

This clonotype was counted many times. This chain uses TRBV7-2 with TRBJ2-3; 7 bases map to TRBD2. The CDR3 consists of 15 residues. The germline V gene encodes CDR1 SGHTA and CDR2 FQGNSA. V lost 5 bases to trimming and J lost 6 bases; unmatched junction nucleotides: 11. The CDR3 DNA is TGTGCCAGCAGCCCCACACTAGCGCCGAGTGATACGCAGTATTTT. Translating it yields CASSPTLAPSDTQYF.

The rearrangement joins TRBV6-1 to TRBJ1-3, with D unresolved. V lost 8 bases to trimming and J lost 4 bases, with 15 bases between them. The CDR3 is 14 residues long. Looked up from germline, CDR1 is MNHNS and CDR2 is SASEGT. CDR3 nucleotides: TGTGCCAGCCCCACCCGGACTGGAGGAAACACCATATATTTT. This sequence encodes CASPTRTGGNTIYF.

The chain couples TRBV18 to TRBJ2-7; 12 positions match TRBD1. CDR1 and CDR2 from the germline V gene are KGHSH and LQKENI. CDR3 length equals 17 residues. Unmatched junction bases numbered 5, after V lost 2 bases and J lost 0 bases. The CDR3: CASSPGTGGRSSYEQYV. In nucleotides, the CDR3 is TGTGCCAGCTCACCAGGGACAGGGGGCAGGAGCTCCTACGAGCAGTACGTC.

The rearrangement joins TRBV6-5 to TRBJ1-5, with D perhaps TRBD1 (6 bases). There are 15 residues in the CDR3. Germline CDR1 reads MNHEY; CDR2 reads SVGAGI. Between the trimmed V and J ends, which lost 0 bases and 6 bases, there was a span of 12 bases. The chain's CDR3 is CASSYSQGPSQPQHF. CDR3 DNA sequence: TGTGCCAGCAGTTACTCACAGGGTCCGAGTCAGCCCCAGCATTTT.

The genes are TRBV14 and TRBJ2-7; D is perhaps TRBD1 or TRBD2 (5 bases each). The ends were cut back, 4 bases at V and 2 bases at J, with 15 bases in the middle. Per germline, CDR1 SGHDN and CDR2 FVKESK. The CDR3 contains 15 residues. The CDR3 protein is CASSREAGAAYEQYF. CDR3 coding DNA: TGTGCCAGCAGCCGAGAAGCCGGGGCCGCCTACGAGCAGTACTTC.

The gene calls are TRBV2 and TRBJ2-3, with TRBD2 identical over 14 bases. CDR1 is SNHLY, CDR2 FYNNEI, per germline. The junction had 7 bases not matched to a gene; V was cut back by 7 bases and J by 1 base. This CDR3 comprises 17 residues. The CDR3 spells CASTEGLAGVGTDTQYF. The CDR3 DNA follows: TGTGCCAGCACAGAGGGACTAGCGGGAGTAGGCACAGATACGCAGTATTTT.

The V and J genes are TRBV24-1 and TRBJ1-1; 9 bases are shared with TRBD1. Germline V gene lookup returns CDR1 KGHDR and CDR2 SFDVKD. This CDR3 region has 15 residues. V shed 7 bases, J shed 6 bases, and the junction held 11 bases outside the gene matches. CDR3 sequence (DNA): TGTGCCACCAGGGACTCACAGGGGGCCGGGGCTGAAGCTTTCTTT. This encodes CATRDSQGAGAEAFF.

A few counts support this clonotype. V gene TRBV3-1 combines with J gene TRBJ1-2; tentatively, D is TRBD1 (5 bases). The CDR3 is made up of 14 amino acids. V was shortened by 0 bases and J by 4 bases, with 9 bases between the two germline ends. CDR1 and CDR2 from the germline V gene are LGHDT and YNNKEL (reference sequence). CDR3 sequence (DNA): TGTGCCAGCAGCCAAGAAGGGGCGCTCTATGGCTACACCTTC. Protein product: CASSQEGALYGYTF. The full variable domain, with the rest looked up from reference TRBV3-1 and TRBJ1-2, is DTAVSQTPKYLVTQMGNDKSIKCEQNLGHDTMYWYKQDSKKFLKIMFSYNNKELIINETVPNRFSPKSPDKAHLNLHINSLELGDSAVYFCASSQEGALYGYTFGSGTRLTVV.

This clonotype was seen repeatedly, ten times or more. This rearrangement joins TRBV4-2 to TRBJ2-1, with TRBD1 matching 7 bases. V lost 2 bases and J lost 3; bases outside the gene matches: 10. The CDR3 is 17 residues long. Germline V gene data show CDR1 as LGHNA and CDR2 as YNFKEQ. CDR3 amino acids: CASSQQTGPPSYNEQFF. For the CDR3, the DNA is TGTGCCAGCAGCCAACAGACAGGGCCGCCCAGCTACAATGAGCAGTTCTTC.

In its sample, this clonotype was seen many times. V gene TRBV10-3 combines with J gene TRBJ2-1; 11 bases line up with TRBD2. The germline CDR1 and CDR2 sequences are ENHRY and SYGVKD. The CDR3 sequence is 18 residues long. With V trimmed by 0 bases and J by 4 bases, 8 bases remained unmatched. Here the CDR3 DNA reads TGTGCCATCAGTGAGTCTGTCGTAGCGGGAGGGAATTACAATGAGCAGTTCTTC. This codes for CAISESVVAGGNYNEQFF.

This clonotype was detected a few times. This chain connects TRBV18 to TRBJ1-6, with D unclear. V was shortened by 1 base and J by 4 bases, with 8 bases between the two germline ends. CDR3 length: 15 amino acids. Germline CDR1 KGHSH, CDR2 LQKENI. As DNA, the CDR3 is TGTGCCAGCTCACCACAACGTCCATATAATTCACCCCTCCACTTT. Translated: CASSPQRPYNSPLHF.

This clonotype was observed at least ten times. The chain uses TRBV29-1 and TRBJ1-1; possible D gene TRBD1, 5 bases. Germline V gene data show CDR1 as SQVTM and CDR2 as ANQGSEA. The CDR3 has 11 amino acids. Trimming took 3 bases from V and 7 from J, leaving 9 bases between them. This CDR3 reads CSVDREIEAFF. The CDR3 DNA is TGCAGCGTTGACAGGGAGATTGAAGCTTTCTTT.

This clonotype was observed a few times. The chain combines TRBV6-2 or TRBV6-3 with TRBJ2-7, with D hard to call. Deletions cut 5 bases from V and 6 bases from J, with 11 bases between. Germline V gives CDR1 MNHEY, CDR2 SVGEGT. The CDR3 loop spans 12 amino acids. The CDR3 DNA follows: TGTGCCAGCAGTCCGAGTCAAGGCGAGCAGTACTTC. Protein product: CASSPSQGEQYF.

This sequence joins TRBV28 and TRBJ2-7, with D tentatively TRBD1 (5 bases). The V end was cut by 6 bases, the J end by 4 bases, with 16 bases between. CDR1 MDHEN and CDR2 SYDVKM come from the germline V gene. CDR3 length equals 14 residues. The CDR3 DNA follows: TGTGCCAGCAGCCCCTCTCCGGCAGGGTACGAGCAGTACGTC. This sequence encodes CASSPSPAGYEQYV.

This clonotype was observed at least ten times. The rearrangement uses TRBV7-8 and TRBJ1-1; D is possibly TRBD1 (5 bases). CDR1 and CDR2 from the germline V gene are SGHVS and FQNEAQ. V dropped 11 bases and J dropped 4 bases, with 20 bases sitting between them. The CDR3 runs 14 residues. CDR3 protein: CACQAGEGITEAFF. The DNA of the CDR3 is TGTGCCTGCCAAGCGGGGGAAGGAATCACTGAAGCTTTCTTT.

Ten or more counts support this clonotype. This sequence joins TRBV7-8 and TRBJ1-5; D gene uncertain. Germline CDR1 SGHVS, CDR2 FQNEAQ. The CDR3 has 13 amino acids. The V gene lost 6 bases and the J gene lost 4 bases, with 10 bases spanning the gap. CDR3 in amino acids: CASRGSLNQPQHF. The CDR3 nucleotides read TGTGCCAGCAGGGGGTCTTTGAATCAGCCCCAGCATTTT.

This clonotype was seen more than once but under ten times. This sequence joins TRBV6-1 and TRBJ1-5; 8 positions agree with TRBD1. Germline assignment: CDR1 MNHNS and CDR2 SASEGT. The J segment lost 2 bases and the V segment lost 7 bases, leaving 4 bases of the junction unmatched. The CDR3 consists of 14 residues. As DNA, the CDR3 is TGTGCCAGCAACATGGGACAGGGCAATCAGCCCCAGCATTTT. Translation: CASNMGQGNQPQHF.

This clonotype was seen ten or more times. Written as DNA, the CDR3 is TGTGCCACCAGTGTCACTAGCGGGACTATAGATGAGCAGTTCTTC. It translates to CATSVTSGTIDEQFF. This chain uses TRBV24-1 with TRBJ2-1, with TRBD2 identical over 10 bases. Looked up from germline, CDR1 is KGHDR and CDR2 is SFDVKD. J was trimmed by 8 bases and V by 5 bases; bases with no gene match: 8. The CDR3 extends over 15 amino acids.

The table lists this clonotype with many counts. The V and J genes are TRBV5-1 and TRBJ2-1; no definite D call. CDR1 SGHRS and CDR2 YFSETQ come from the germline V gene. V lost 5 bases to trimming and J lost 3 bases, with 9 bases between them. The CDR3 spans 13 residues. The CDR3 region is CASSPRSYNEQFF. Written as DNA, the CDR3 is TGCGCCAGCAGTCCACGGAGCTACAATGAGCAGTTCTTC. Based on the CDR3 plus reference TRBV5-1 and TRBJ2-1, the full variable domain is KAGVTQTPRYLIKTRGQQVTLSCSPISGHRSVSWYQQTPGQGLQFLFEYFSETQRNKGNFPGRFSGRQFSNSRSEMNVSTLELGDSALYLCASSPRSYNEQFFGPGTRLTVL.